The rows below give T cell receptor beta chains drawn from one sample of a study of graft-versus-host responses after intestinal transplantation. Only in-frame clones appear in the TCRdb table, and some are missing; sequencing was by immunoSEQ multiplex PCR. The sample includes 80,000 or so clones, approximately 92% seen only once; the top ten take approximately 0.7%. The sample was PBMCs, taken 98 days after intestinal transplantation. These receptors came from a human patient who received an intestinal transplant, so some T cells may come from the graft donor. Each CDR3 is given with its conserved first and last residue. A D gene is named only where the DNA matches it firmly. Only part of the rows carry a size: once, few, many, or a class if the clone is expanded.

d_call	cdr3_length	v_call	j_call	clone_size	cdr3_aa	cdr3_nt
.	16	TRBV28	TRBJ2-7	once	CASSYAGEALTYEQYF	TGTGCCAGCAGTTATGCAGGGGAAGCTTTAACCTACGAGCAGTACTTC
.	15	TRBV4-1	TRBJ2-7	.	CASSQFIPGPYEQYF	TGCGCCAGCAGCCAATTCATCCCGGGGCCCTACGAGCAGTACTTC
.	18	TRBV4-1	TRBJ2-6	.	CASSQGHRSYSGANVLTF	TGCGCCAGCAGCCAAGGGCACAGGTCTTACTCTGGGGCCAACGTCCTGACTTTC
TRBD1	15	TRBV5-1	TRBJ1-1	.	CASSLEGQRHTEAFF	TGCGCCAGCAGCTTGGAGGGACAGAGACACACTGAAGCTTTCTTT
.	15	TRBV19	TRBJ2-1	once	CASKTPGSGYNEQFF	TGTGCCAGTAAAACCCCGGGAAGTGGCTACAATGAGCAGTTCTTC
TRBD2	20	TRBV28	TRBJ2-3	.	CASSLGVGAAGKLGTDTQYF	TGTGCCAGCAGCTTAGGGGTGGGTGCAGCGGGAAAGCTGGGCACAGATACGCAGTATTTT
.	14	TRBV5-6	TRBJ1-5	once	CASSFGASNQPQHF	TGTGCCAGCAGCTTTGGGGCGAGCAATCAGCCCCAGCATTTT
TRBD2	16	TRBV7-8	TRBJ2-1	.	CASSPRLAGGYNEQFF	TGTGCCAGCAGCCCCCGCCTAGCGGGAGGCTACAATGAGCAGTTCTTC
TRBD1	15	TRBV5-1	TRBJ1-3	.	CASSPVTGAGNTIYF	TGCGCCAGCAGTCCCGTTACAGGGGCTGGAAACACCATATATTTT
TRBD2	16	TRBV27	TRBJ2-2	.	CASSLSLAGPAGELFF	TGTGCCAGCAGTTTAAGCCTAGCGGGTCCGGCCGGGGAGCTGTTTTTT
.	16	TRBV27	TRBJ1-5	.	CASSLTWGIGNQPQHF	TGTGCCAGCAGTTTAACGTGGGGGATTGGCAATCAGCCCCAGCATTTT